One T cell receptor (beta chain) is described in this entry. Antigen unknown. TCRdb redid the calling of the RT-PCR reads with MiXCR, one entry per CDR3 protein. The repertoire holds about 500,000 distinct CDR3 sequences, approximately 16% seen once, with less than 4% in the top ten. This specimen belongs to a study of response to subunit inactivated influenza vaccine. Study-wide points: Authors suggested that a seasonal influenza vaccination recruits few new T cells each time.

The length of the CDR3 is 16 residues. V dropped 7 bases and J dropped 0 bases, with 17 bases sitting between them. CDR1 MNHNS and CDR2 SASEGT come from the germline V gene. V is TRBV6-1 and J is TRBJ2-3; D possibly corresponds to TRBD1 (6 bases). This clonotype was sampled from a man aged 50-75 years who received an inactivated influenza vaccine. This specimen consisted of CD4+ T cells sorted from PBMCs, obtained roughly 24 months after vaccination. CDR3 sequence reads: CASTYGGFTSTDTQYF. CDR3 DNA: TGTGCCAGCACCTATGGGGGCTTCACTAGCACAGATACGCAGTATTTT.